These T cell receptor beta chains were read from a single sample in a study of human T cells and chemical hapten exposure. TCRdb re-called the RACE reads through MiXCR, storing one row per CDR3 protein. This repertoire shows about 120,000 distinct CDR3 sequences, less than 15% found once; its top ten account for about 3%. The sample here was whole blood, taken in connection with sensitization to the hapten diphenylcyclopropenone (DPC). The receptors originated from a woman aged 18-29 years with alopecia areata. Some clones in this sample may be carry-over from other donors' samples. CDR3s include the opening cysteine and the closing phenylalanine or tryptophan. D genes are given only for firm matches. For some rows the clone size is stated as once, few or many, or as a class when expanded; others skip it.

d_call j_call clone_size v_call cdr3_nt cdr3_aa
- TRBJ1-1 - TRBV4-2 TGTGCCAGCAGCCGTAAAACGGACACTGAAGCTTTCTTT CASSRKTDTEAFF
- TRBJ1-5 few TRBV11-2 TGTGCCAGCAGCTTCTCGGGTGCGGGGCCCCAGCATTTT CASSFSGAGPQHF
- TRBJ1-3 - TRBV18 TGTGCCAGCTCAGGCGCGGGGGATAACATCCTAAACACCATATATTTT CASSGAGDNILNTIYF
TRBD1 TRBJ2-7 few TRBV4-1 TGCGCCAGCAGCTCCCCCTCACAGGGGTTCCACGAGCAGTACTTC CASSSPSQGFHEQYF
TRBD1 TRBJ2-7 many TRBV7-8 TGTGCCAGCAGCTTCCCGACAGGGGGCAATTCCGAGCAGTACTTC CASSFPTGGNSEQYF
- TRBJ1-6 few TRBV6-5 TGTGCCAGCACGACCGGGGGCGCGGTTTCACCCCTCCACTTT CASTTGGAVSPLHF
- TRBJ2-7 - TRBV28 TGTGCCAGCAGCTCCCCGAGAAGGGGAACCTACGAGCAGTACTTC CASSSPRRGTYEQYF
- TRBJ1-1 - TRBV12-3/TRBV12-4 TGTGCCAGCAGTAGTATACGGGGAAACACTGAAGCTTTCTTT CASSSIRGNTEAFF
TRBD1 TRBJ1-6 few TRBV9 TGTGCCAGCAGCGTTGGAGCCGGGACAGGGAATTCACCCCTCCACTTT CASSVGAGTGNSPLHF
- TRBJ1-1 few TRBV3-1 TGTGCCAGCAGCCAAGACCTTGGGGGCACTGAAGCTTTCTTT CASSQDLGGTEAFF
TRBD1 TRBJ1-2 many TRBV20-1 TGCAGTGCTAGAGGGGGGACAGGGGCTAACTATGGCTACACCTTC CSARGGTGANYGYTF
TRBD1 TRBJ2-5 - TRBV18 TGTGCCAGCTCACCCAACAGGGGGGAGACCCAGTACTTC CASSPNRGETQYF
TRBD1 TRBJ2-5 - TRBV9 TGTGCCAGCAGCGTAGGTATCGGGACAGGGGGAGAGACCCAGTACTTC CASSVGIGTGGETQYF
- TRBJ1-3 few TRBV30 TGTGCCTGGAGTGCCAAAACAGGCTCTGGAAACACCATATATTTT CAWSAKTGSGNTIYF
- TRBJ1-3 few TRBV6-2/TRBV6-3 TGTGCCAGCAGTTCCCGGACAGCTACTTCCTCTGGAAACACCATATATTTT CASSSRTATSSGNTIYF
TRBD1 TRBJ1-2 - TRBV3-1 TGTGCCAGCAGTATCGGACAGGGCCTACGGTTGGCCTATGGCTACACCTTC CASSIGQGLRLAYGYTF
- TRBJ1-5 - TRBV6-2/TRBV6-3 TGTGCCAGCAATCTCGGGCCAAGCAATCAGCCCCAGCATTTT CASNLGPSNQPQHF
TRBD1 TRBJ2-1 few TRBV5-5 TGTGCCAGCAGCTTGGCGGGACAGTACTACAATGAGCAGTTCTTC CASSLAGQYYNEQFF
TRBD1 TRBJ1-2 - TRBV28 TGTGCCAGCACAACCTACAGGGGGCGTAACTATGGCTACACCTTC CASTTYRGRNYGYTF
- TRBJ1-1 - TRBV9 TGTGCCAGCAGCGTAGATGAGAACACTGAAGCTTTCTTT CASSVDENTEAFF
- TRBJ1-5 many TRBV28 TGTGCCAGCAGTTTAACCATTAATCAGCCCCAGCATTTT CASSLTINQPQHF
- TRBJ1-1 few TRBV29-1 TGCAGCGTTCCCCGCCCTAACACTGAAGCTTTCTTT CSVPRPNTEAFF
TRBD2 TRBJ2-1 - TRBV9 TGTGCCAGCAGCGTAGCTAGCGGGGGGGCCGGTGAGCAGTTCTTC CASSVASGGAGEQFF
- TRBJ2-2 few TRBV29-1 TGCAGCGTAACTCAGGGAGTCGTGTGTGTAACCGGGGAGCTGTTTTTT CSVTQGVVCVTGELFF
- TRBJ1-2 few TRBV29-1 TGCAGCGTTGTTTTCCGGGACACGCTTAACTATGGCTACACCTTC CSVVFRDTLNYGYTF
TRBD2 TRBJ2-7 many TRBV7-2 TGTGCCAGCAGCTTAAGGTCCGGGACTAGCGGGGGTACCTACGAGCAGTACTTC CASSLRSGTSGGTYEQYF
- TRBJ2-1 many TRBV4-2 TGTGCCAGCAGAAGCGGGTGGGATAGCGATGAGCAGTTCTTC CASRSGWDSDEQFF
TRBD1 TRBJ1-4 many TRBV18 TGTGCCAGCTCACCACTGTCGACAGGGGGCGCGCCTAATGAAAAACTGTTTTTT CASSPLSTGGAPNEKLFF
- TRBJ1-1 - TRBV29-1 TGCAGCGCGGCCCGGGGGCAAGGTACTGAAGCTTTCTTT CSAARGQGTEAFF
- TRBJ1-5 many TRBV20-1 TGCAGTGCTCGTACAGGAGTCGGCAATCAGCCCCAGCATTTT CSARTGVGNQPQHF
TRBD1 TRBJ2-1 - TRBV7-6 TGTGCCAGCAGCAGCCACCACTGGGACAGGGAAGGTGCGAATGAGCAGTTCTTC CASSSHHWDREGANEQFF
- TRBJ1-1 - TRBV6-2/TRBV6-3 TGTGCCAGCAGTTATCGGCAGGTGCAGATAGTAGCTGAAGCTTTCTTT CASSYRQVQIVAEAFF
- TRBJ1-6 few TRBV4-3 TGCGCCAGCAGCCAAGATCGCGGCAGCCCCGGGGCACCCCTCCACTTT CASSQDRGSPGAPLHF
TRBD1 TRBJ2-4 many TRBV7-2 TGTGCCAGCAGTTTTTCCCCCGGGACAGGGCCCCCGTACTTC CASSFSPGTGPPYF
- TRBJ2-7 - TRBV18 TGTGCCAGCTCACCTCCGAGGCAATTGTCCTACGAGCAGTACTTC CASSPPRQLSYEQYF
- TRBJ1-1 - TRBV20-1 TGCAGTGCCAAGACAGCGAACACTGAAGCTTTCTTT CSAKTANTEAFF
TRBD1 TRBJ1-4 many TRBV29-1 TGCAGCGTTGCGGGACAGGGGGCAGGTGAAAAACTGTTTTTT CSVAGQGAGEKLFF